This T cell receptor beta chain was sequenced during a study of regulatory T cells in long-lasting Graves disease. Study observations and caveats: Segments TRBV28, TRBJ1-2 and TRBJ2-5 showed preferential usage in persistent disease. Investigators studied peripheral blood only, not thyroid tissue. In persistent patients, shared public clonotypes (around 2,500) outnumbered those in new patients (about 1,000).

Library construction for TCR beta used iRepertoire HTBI primers and Arm-PCR of CDR3 regions. Original methodology: Across all samples, approximately 64 TRBV segments and more than 11 TRBJ segments were identified. TCRdb re-called the multiplex PCR reads with MiXCR, one entry per CDR3 protein. These V and J calls derive from TCRdb rather than the authors' analysis. The table has approximately 380,000 distinct CDR3 sequences, around 20% seen once; the top ten hold about 20%. Time point here: persistent/refractory GD, antithyroid drugs over 5 years with positive TRAb. The authors made the TCR library using RNA they extracted from PBMCs. This clonotype was picked up a small number of times. The antigen remains unidentified. The CDR3 contains 15 residues. The germline CDR1 and CDR2 sequences are LNHDA and SQIVND (reference sequence). Trimming took 3 bases from V and 2 from J, leaving 13 bases between them.

This TCR was sampled from a female donor with Graves disease. The chain carries TRBV19 and TRBJ1-1; D may be TRBD1 (5 bases). The sample was peripheral blood mononuclear cells (PBMCs), taken when the disease was refractory, from a patient treated with antithyroid drugs. The CDR3 here is CASSIAGVANTEAFF. The CDR3 DNA sequence: TGTGCCAGTAGTATTGCGGGGGTGGCAAACACTGAAGCTTTCTTT.